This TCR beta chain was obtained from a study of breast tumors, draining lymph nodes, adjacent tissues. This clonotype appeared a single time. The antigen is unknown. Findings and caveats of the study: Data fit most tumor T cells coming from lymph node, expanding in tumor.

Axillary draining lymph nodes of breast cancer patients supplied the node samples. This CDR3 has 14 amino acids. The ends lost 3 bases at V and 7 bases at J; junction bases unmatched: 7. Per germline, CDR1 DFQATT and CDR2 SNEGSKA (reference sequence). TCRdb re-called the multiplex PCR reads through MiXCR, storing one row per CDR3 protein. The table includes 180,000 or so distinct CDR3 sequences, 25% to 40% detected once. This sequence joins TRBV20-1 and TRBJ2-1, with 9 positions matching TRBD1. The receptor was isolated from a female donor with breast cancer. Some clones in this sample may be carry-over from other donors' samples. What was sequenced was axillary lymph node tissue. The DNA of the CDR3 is TGCAGTGCTAGGCCCGGGACAGGGTCTAATGAGCAGTTCTTC. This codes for CSARPGTGSNEQFF.